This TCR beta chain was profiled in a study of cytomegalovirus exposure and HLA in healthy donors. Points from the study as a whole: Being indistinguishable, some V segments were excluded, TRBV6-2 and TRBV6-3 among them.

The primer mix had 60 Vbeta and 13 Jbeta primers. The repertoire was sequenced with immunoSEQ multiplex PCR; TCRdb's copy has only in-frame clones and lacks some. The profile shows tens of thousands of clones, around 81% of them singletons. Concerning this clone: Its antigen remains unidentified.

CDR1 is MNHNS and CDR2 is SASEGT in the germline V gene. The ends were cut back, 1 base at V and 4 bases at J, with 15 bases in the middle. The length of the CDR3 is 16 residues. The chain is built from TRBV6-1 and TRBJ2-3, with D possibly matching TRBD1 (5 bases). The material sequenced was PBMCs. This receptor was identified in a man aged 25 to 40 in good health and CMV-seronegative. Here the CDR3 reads CASSEVVRVFADTQYF. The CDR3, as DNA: TGTGCCAGCAGTGAAGTGGTCAGGGTTTTCGCAGATACGCAGTATTTT.